The next 10 T cell receptor beta chains were all read from a single sample in a study of cytomegalovirus exposure and HLA in healthy donors (dated by TCRdb to about 2017). Libraries were made using the immunoSEQ multiplex PCR assay. The multiplex PCR relied on a mix of 60 forward primers for TCR Vbeta segments and 13 reverse primers for TCR Jbeta segments. Not all clones reach the TCRdb copy of this immuneACCESS table, which keeps in-frame sequences only. Checked studies attribute under half of the gap to unresolved V genes and leave the rest unexplained. The sample data list 63,000 or so clones, and 70% to 75% of these were observed just once. 20% to 25% of the sample is held by the ten biggest clonotypes. Specimen: PBMCs. All receptors derive from a woman in her thirties in good health and CMV-seropositive.

J is TRBJ2-3 and V is TRBV14; no clear D gene. CDR1 SGHDN and CDR2 FVKESK come from the germline V gene. The V gene lost 3 bases and the J gene lost 2 bases, with 12 bases spanning the gap. The CDR3 consists of 15 residues. The CDR3 spells CASSQAQATTDTQYF. The DNA for the CDR3 is TGTGCCAGCAGCCAGGCGCAGGCCACCACAGATACGCAGTATTTT.

The gene calls are TRBV7-2 and TRBJ1-5; 10 bases align to TRBD1. This CDR3 is 15 amino acids long. J gave up 5 bases and V 5 bases, and 6 bases lay outside the gene matches. Germline V gene lookup returns CDR1 SGHTA and CDR2 FQGNSA. The CDR3 region has the DNA TGTGCCAGCAGCGTGGGACAGGGGAGGTATCAGCCCCAGCATTTT. As protein: CASSVGQGRYQPQHF. Combining the CDR3 with reference TRBV7-2 and TRBJ1-5 gives the whole variable domain GAGVSQSPSNKVTEKGKDVELRCDPISGHTALYWYRQSLGQGLEFLIYFQGNSAPDKSGLPSDRFSAERTGGSVSTLTIQRTQQEDSAVYLCASSVGQGRYQPQHFGDGTRLSIL.

The chain employs TRBV9 and TRBJ2-1; TRBD1 matches 7 bases. The CDR3 consists of 14 residues. V lost 4 bases to trimming and J lost 7 bases; unmatched junction nucleotides: 8. CDR1 is SGDLS, CDR2 YYNGEE, per germline. The CDR3 region is CASSPRTGRNEQFF. The CDR3 nucleotides read TGTGCCAGCAGCCCAAGGACAGGACGTAATGAGCAGTTCTTC.

The V call is TRBV29-1, the J call TRBJ2-1; a weak D match, TRBD1 (6 bases). CDR3 length: 14 residues. V lost 8 bases, J lost 4 bases, and 18 bases lay in between. The germline V gene encodes CDR1 SQVTM and CDR2 ANQGSEA. The CDR3 spells CSTVNRDTYNEQFF. The CDR3 bases are TGCAGCACCGTGAATCGGGACACGTACAATGAGCAGTTCTTC.

This clone occurred once. The chain's CDR3 is CASTSTGSYNQPQHF. CDR3 sequence (DNA): TGTGCCAGCACCAGTACAGGCAGCTACAATCAGCCCCAGCATTTT. This rearrangement joins TRBV28 to TRBJ1-5, with D tentatively TRBD1 (5 bases). In germline, CDR1 is MDHEN, CDR2 SYDVKM. V lost 7 bases and J lost 3, with 16 bases in between. There are 15 residues in the CDR3.

V and J are TRBV10-2 and TRBJ1-1; D not resolved. This CDR3 comprises 15 residues. V was shortened by 2 bases and J by 1 base, with 11 bases between the two germline ends. The V gene's germline CDR1 is WSHSY and CDR2 SAAADI. The CDR3 is CASSETSAGNTEAFF. CDR3 in DNA: TGCGCCAGCAGTGAGACGTCAGCGGGGAACACTGAAGCTTTCTTT.

A single count supports this clone. The chain is built from TRBV30 and TRBJ1-5; perhaps TRBD1 as D (6 bases). Germline V gene data show CDR1 as GTSNPN and CDR2 as SVGIG (reference sequence). Trimming shortened V by 2 bases and J by 9 bases, and 14 bases separated the two germline ends. The CDR3 is made up of 13 amino acids. The CDR3 is CAWSSGGEGPQHF. The CDR3 nucleotides are TGTGCCTGGAGTAGTGGGGGCGAAGGGCCCCAGCATTTT.

The chain has TRBV7-3 and TRBJ2-1; tentatively, D is TRBD1 (5 bases). The germline CDR1 and CDR2 sequences are SGHTA and FQGTGA. Between the trimmed V and J ends, which lost 0 bases and 4 bases, there was a span of 7 bases. This CDR3 has 14 amino acids. The CDR3 loop is CASSLTRDYNEQFF. The CDR3 DNA is TGTGCCAGCAGCTTAACCAGGGATTACAATGAGCAGTTCTTC.

The chain joins TRBV7-9 to TRBJ2-1; TRBD2 aligns across 10 bases. V lost 4 bases, J lost 7 bases, and 7 bases stayed unmatched. The germline V gene has CDR1 SEHNR and CDR2 FQNEAQ (reference sequence). This CDR3 has 15 residues. The CDR3 nucleotides read TGTGCCAGCAGCTCCGGCGGTAGCGGGAGGAATGAGCAGTTCTTC. Amino acid sequence: CASSSGGSGRNEQFF.

This chain links TRBV19 with TRBJ2-7, with D maybe TRBD2 (6 bases). Germline-derived CDR1 and CDR2 are LNHDA and SQIVND (reference sequence). V was shortened by 10 bases and J by 4 bases, with 14 bases between the two germline ends. The CDR3 runs 12 residues. CDR3 amino acids: CATGRNGYEQYF. CDR3 DNA: TGTGCCACCGGGAGAAATGGGTACGAGCAGTACTTC.